Presented here are 30 T cell receptor gamma chains from one specimen sequenced in a study of Vδ1+ human thymocytes. Antigens of these TCRs are unknown. Study-wide results and caveats: Thymic TRG and TRD repertoires appeared highly polyclonal, with Gaussian CDR3 length distributions.

Sequences come from RNA converted to cDNA by reverse transcription. Multiplex PCR used pooled V-gene forward primers and a constant-region reverse primer to amplify CDR3s. TCRdb applied CATT to the multiplex PCR reads for clone calling. The repertoire holds about 22,000 gamma-chain clones, roughly an eighth seen once, with 1.5% to 2% in the top ten. Sequencing was done on a sample of Vdelta1+ gamma-delta thymocytes from the thymus. Subset in this sample: FACS-sorted CD3+ TCRalphabeta- TCRVdelta1+ TCRVdelta2- thymocytes. Source of these receptors: a child younger than two who had congenital heart surgery.

The chain uses TRGV2 and TRGJ1 or TRGJ2. The germline V gene has CDR1 EGSNGY and CDR2 YDSYNSKV. This CDR3 comprises 15 residues. The trim removed 1 base at V and 4 bases at J, leaving 10 bases unmatched. The CDR3, as DNA: TGTGCCACCTGGGACGGAAGTGAAGGATATTATAAGAAACTCTTT. Translation: CATWDGSEGYYKKLF.

V gene TRGV3 combines with J gene TRGJ1 or TRGJ2. This CDR3 is 13 amino acids long. J was trimmed by 6 bases and V by 5 bases; bases with no gene match: 10. CDR1 is VTNTFY and CDR2 is YDVSTARD in the germline V gene (reference sequence). Here the CDR3 DNA reads TGTGCCACCTGGGCCGTCGGGGGTTATAAGAAACTCTTT. Protein product: CATWAVGGYKKLF.

This sequence joins TRGV4 and TRGJ1 or TRGJ2. Germline-derived CDR1 and CDR2 are EGSTGY and YDSYTSSV. V trimming: 2 bases; J trimming: 1 base; junction bases outside the gene matches: 2. The CDR3 is 13 amino acids. The CDR3 nucleotides are TGTGCCACCTGGGATGAAAATTATTATAAGAAACTCTTT. This gives the protein CATWDENYYKKLF.

Only a few counts were recorded for this clone. The V gene is TRGV2, the J gene TRGJ1 or TRGJ2. The V and J ends lost 5 bases and 8 bases, in that order; junction bases with no gene match: 6. There are 11 residues in the CDR3. CDR1 is EGSNGY and CDR2 is YDSYNSKV in the germline V gene. CDR3 loop: CATWGGDKKLF. In DNA, the CDR3 is TGTGCCACCTGGGGAGGGGATAAGAAACTCTTT.

The gene calls are TRGV9 and TRGJ1 or TRGJ2. This CDR3 has 10 residues. V lost 5 bases, J lost 11 bases, and 6 bases stayed unmatched. CDR1 GITISATS and CDR2 ISYDGTV come from the germline V gene (reference sequence). CDR3 protein: CALWGVEKLF. In DNA, the CDR3 is TGTGCCTTGTGGGGTGTGGAGAAACTCTTT.

This clone ranks as medium-sized. The sample carries other DNA sequences with the same CDR3. The rearrangement uses TRGV9 and TRGJ1 or TRGJ2. Germline V CDR1 and CDR2: GITISATS, ISYDGTV (reference sequence). The length of the CDR3 is 14 residues. J was trimmed by 0 bases and V by 0 bases; bases with no gene match: 2. The CDR3 loop reads CALWEVQNYYKKLF. In DNA, the CDR3 is TGTGCCTTGTGGGAGGTGCAGAATTATTATAAGAAACTCTTT.

This chain connects TRGV9 to TRGJ1 or TRGJ2. From germline, CDR1 is GITISATS and CDR2 ISYDGTV (reference sequence). Trimming cost V 3 bases and J 4 bases; bases outside gene matches: 12. The CDR3 runs 15 residues. The CDR3 region is CALWEPPRRYYKKLF. As DNA, the CDR3 is TGTGCCTTGTGGGAGCCCCCAAGACGATATTATAAGAAACTCTTT.

The chain employs TRGV8 and TRGJP2. Per the germline V gene, CDR1 is VENAVY and CDR2 is YDSYNSRV. V shed 1 base, J shed 9 bases, and the junction held 8 bases outside the gene matches. This CDR3 is built from 14 residues. CDR3 DNA: TGTGCCACCTGGGATAGTTCCTCCTATTGGATCAAGACGTTT. Protein sequence: CATWDSSSYWIKTF.

The sample holds a few counts of this clone. The V and J genes are TRGV8 and TRGJ1 or TRGJ2. Germline lookup yields CDR1 VENAVY and CDR2 YDSYNSRV. The CDR3 contains 17 residues. V dropped 1 base and J dropped 3; count of bases not matched to a gene: 15. The CDR3 reads CATWDSRSQNFYYKKLF. The CDR3 DNA is TGTGCCACCTGGGATAGCAGATCCCAAAACTTTTATTATAAGAAACTCTTT.

The chain recombines TRGV5 with TRGJ1 or TRGJ2. The CDR3 runs to 14 residues. J gave up 7 bases and V 0 bases, and 9 bases lay outside the gene matches. Germline V gene lookup returns CDR1 VINAFY and CDR2 YDVSNSKD. CDR3 loop: CATWDRRKGYKKLF. The CDR3 region has the DNA TGTGCCACCTGGGACAGGCGGAAGGGCTATAAGAAACTCTTT.

This rearrangement joins TRGV5 to TRGJ1 or TRGJ2. The CDR3 is made up of 10 amino acids. Germline-derived CDR1 and CDR2 are VINAFY and YDVSNSKD. With 5 bases clipped from V and 12 bases from J, the junction kept 7 bases outside the gene matches. CDR3 sequence: CATWARRKLF. CDR3 coding DNA: TGTGCCACCTGGGCGAGGAGGAAACTCTTT.

The rearrangement joins TRGV4 to TRGJ1 or TRGJ2. The germline V gene has CDR1 EGSTGY and CDR2 YDSYTSSV. This CDR3 is built from 12 residues. Trimming cost V 6 bases and J 8 bases; bases outside gene matches: 10. The DNA for the CDR3 is TGTGCCACCTGGTTCGCGTGGGATAAGAAACTCTTT. Amino acids: CATWFAWDKKLF.

This clone was recorded a few times. V gene TRGV5 combines with J gene TRGJ1 or TRGJ2. The length of the CDR3 is 15 residues. Germline assignment: CDR1 VINAFY and CDR2 YDVSNSKD. After removal of 0 bases from V and 4 bases from J, the junction contained 9 bases not matched to a gene. This chain's CDR3 is CATWDRLKRYYKKLF. In nucleotides, the CDR3 is TGTGCCACCTGGGACAGGCTAAAGAGGTATTATAAGAAACTCTTT.

Comment on this clone: The sample carries other DNA sequences with the same CDR3. The chain recombines TRGV9 with TRGJ1 or TRGJ2. The CDR3 loop spans 14 amino acids. The J segment lost 3 bases and the V segment lost 4 bases, leaving 9 bases of the junction unmatched. Looked up from germline, CDR1 is GITISATS and CDR2 is ISYDGTV (reference sequence). CDR3 in amino acids: CALWEADCYYKKLF. DNA of the CDR3: TGTGCCTTGTGGGAAGCGGACTGTTATTATAAGAAACTCTTT.

This clone has just a few counts. The chain couples TRGV9 to TRGJ1 or TRGJ2. The V gene's germline CDR1 is GITISATS and CDR2 ISYDGTV (reference sequence). This CDR3 is 13 amino acids long. Losses at the gene ends were 3 bases for V and 11 bases for J; bases not matched to a gene: 13. CDR3 residues: CALWELRRCQKLF. In DNA, the CDR3 is TGTGCCTTGTGGGAGCTACGCCGGTGCCAGAAACTCTTT.

This sequence joins TRGV4 and TRGJ1 or TRGJ2. This CDR3 region has 19 residues. Germline CDR1 reads EGSTGY; CDR2 reads YDSYTSSV. V lost 0 bases to trimming and J lost 8 bases; unmatched junction nucleotides: 25. CDR3 coding DNA: TGTGCCACCTGGGATGGGCGCGTGGGGCGCCCCCACATAGATAATAAGAAACTCTTT. This translates into CATWDGRVGRPHIDNKKLF.

This chain links TRGV2 with TRGJ1 or TRGJ2. Germline V lookup: CDR1 EGSNGY, CDR2 YDSYNSKV. The CDR3 sequence is 12 residues long. Trimming removed 0 bases from V and 10 bases from J; junction bases left unmatched: 6. DNA of the CDR3: TGTGCCACCTGGGACGGGCCTAGGAAGAAACTCTTT. Its protein is CATWDGPRKKLF.

The rearrangement joins TRGV4 to TRGJP1. The germline V gene has CDR1 EGSTGY and CDR2 YDSYTSSV. There are 13 residues in the CDR3. V trimming: 4 bases; J trimming: 11 bases; junction bases outside the gene matches: 10. DNA for the CDR3: TGTGCCACCTGGGACAAAGTGGGCTGGTTCAAGATATTT. Its translation is CATWDKVGWFKIF.

This chain joins TRGV4 and TRGJ1 or TRGJ2. Trimming at V came to 6 bases and at J to 3 bases, leaving 11 bases not matched to a gene. The CDR3 loop spans 14 amino acids. CDR1 EGSTGY and CDR2 YDSYTSSV come from the germline V gene. The DNA for the CDR3 is TGTGCCACCTGGACTCACCCTAGTTATTATAAGAAACTCTTT. Amino acid sequence: CATWTHPSYYKKLF.

This clone appeared a few times. The chain couples TRGV9 to TRGJP1. The length of the CDR3 is 15 residues. In germline, CDR1 is GITISATS, CDR2 ISYDGTV (reference sequence). Trimming at V came to 1 base and at J to 2 bases, leaving 4 bases not matched to a gene. CDR3 amino acids: CALWEVLTTGWFKIF. In DNA, the CDR3 is TGTGCCTTGTGGGAGGTCTTGACCACTGGTTGGTTCAAGATATTT.

V is TRGV9 and J is TRGJ1 or TRGJ2. J was trimmed by 9 bases and V by 4 bases; bases with no gene match: 9. Germline V gives CDR1 GITISATS, CDR2 ISYDGTV (reference sequence). The CDR3 length is 12 residues. The CDR3 loop reads CALWDFGAKKLF. The CDR3, as DNA: TGTGCCTTGTGGGATTTCGGTGCTAAGAAACTCTTT.

As regards this clone: Within the sample, other DNA sequences also encode this same CDR3. The rearrangement uses TRGV8 and TRGJ1 or TRGJ2. V shed 3 bases and J 3 bases; nucleotides not matched to a gene: 5. Per the germline V gene, CDR1 is VENAVY and CDR2 is YDSYNSRV. This CDR3 region has 13 residues. CDR3 in amino acids: CATWDRIYYKKLF. CDR3 nucleotide sequence: TGTGCCACCTGGGATCGAATTTATTATAAGAAACTCTTT.

The V call is TRGV3, the J call TRGJ1 or TRGJ2. V shed 0 bases, J shed 4 bases, and the junction held 9 bases outside the gene matches. The germline CDR1 and CDR2 sequences are VTNTFY and YDVSTARD (reference sequence). The CDR3 is 15 amino acids. The CDR3 DNA follows: TGTGCCACCTGGGACAGGCCGATAGGCTATTATAAGAAACTCTTT. Protein sequence: CATWDRPIGYYKKLF.

This clone showed up just a few times. The chain carries TRGV9 and TRGJP2. Trimming at V came to 3 bases and at J to 12 bases, leaving 7 bases not matched to a gene. Looked up from germline, CDR1 is GITISATS and CDR2 is ISYDGTV (reference sequence). CDR3 size: 12 residues. The chain's CDR3 is CALWELGRIKTF. The CDR3 nucleotides read TGTGCCTTGTGGGAGCTCGGACGGATCAAGACGTTT.

The J gene is TRGJ1 or TRGJ2, the V gene TRGV4. In germline, CDR1 is EGSTGY, CDR2 YDSYTSSV. J was trimmed by 5 bases and V by 6 bases; bases with no gene match: 7. CDR3 size: 12 residues. The CDR3 nucleotides read TGTGCCACCTGGAAAGAGGATTATAAGAAACTCTTT. Translated: CATWKEDYKKLF.

This clone was picked up a small number of times. This may come from a read error, since a much larger clone is one base off. The rearrangement joins TRGV5 to TRGJP2. Per germline, CDR1 VINAFY and CDR2 YDVSNSKD. The CDR3 spans 13 residues. The J segment lost 4 bases and the V segment lost 2 bases, leaving 1 base of the junction unmatched. The CDR3 region is CATWDISDWIKTF. The CDR3 nucleotides read TGTGCCACCTGGGACATTAGTGATTGGATCAAGACGTTT.

Notes on this clone: This sample includes further DNA sequences coding for the same CDR3. V usage is TRGV4 and J usage is TRGJ1 or TRGJ2. Per germline, CDR1 EGSTGY and CDR2 YDSYTSSV. The V gene end was trimmed by 6 bases and the J gene end by 4 bases; junction bases not matched to a gene: 6. The CDR3 extends over 12 amino acids. CDR3 in DNA: TGTGCCACCTGGATGAGCTATTATAAGAAACTCTTT. Protein product: CATWMSYYKKLF.

The J gene is TRGJP2, the V gene TRGV3. The germline gives CDR1 VTNTFY, CDR2 YDVSTARD (reference sequence). V dropped 3 bases and J dropped 8; count of bases not matched to a gene: 6. The CDR3 is 13 residues long. In nucleotides, the CDR3 is TGTGCCACCTGGGACGGGTGGGATTGGATCAAGACGTTT. Amino acids: CATWDGWDWIKTF.

The table lists this clone with a few counts. The V call is TRGV9, the J call TRGJ1 or TRGJ2. The CDR3 extends over 14 amino acids. With V trimmed by 0 bases and J by 6 bases, 8 bases remained unmatched. Germline loops: CDR1 GITISATS, CDR2 ISYDGTV (reference sequence). CDR3 sequence: CALWEVKYCYKKLF. CDR3 bases: TGTGCCTTGTGGGAGGTGAAGTATTGTTATAAGAAACTCTTT.

The rearrangement links TRGV2 to TRGJ1 or TRGJ2. The junction had 8 bases not matched to a gene; V was cut back by 3 bases and J by 3 bases. This CDR3 has 14 residues. Germline CDR1 reads EGSNGY; CDR2 reads YDSYNSKV. CDR3 DNA sequence: TGTGCCACCTGGGACTGGTTACCTTATTATAAGAAACTCTTT. Encoded protein: CATWDWLPYYKKLF.